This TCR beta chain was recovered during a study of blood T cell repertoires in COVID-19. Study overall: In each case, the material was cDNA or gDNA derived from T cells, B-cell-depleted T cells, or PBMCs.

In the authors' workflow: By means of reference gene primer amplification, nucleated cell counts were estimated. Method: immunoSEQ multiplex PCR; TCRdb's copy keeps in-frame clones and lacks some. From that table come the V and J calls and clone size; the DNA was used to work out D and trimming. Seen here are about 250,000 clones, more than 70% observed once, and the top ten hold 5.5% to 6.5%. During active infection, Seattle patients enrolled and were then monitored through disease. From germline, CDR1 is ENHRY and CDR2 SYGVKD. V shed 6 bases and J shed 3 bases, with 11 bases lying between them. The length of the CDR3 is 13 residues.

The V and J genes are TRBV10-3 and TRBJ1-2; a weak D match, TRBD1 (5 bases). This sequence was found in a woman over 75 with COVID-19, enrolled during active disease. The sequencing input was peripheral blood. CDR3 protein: CAISPRGDYGYTF. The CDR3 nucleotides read TGTGCCATCAGCCCTAGGGGTGACTATGGCTACACCTTC.